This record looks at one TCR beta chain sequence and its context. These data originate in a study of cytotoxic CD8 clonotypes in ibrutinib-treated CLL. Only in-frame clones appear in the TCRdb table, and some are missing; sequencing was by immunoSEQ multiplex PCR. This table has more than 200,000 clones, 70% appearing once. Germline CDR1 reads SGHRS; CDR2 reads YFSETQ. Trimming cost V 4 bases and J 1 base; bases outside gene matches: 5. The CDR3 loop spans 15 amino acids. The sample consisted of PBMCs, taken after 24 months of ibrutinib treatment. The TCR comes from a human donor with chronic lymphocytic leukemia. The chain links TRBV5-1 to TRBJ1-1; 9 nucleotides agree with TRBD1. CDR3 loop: CASSPLGQGNTEAFF. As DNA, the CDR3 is TGCGCCAGCAGCCCACTGGGACAGGGGAACACTGAAGCTTTCTTT.